A single sample gave rise to the 30 T cell receptor beta chains below, sequenced in a study of blood T cell repertoires in COVID-19. This table comes from immunoSEQ multiplex PCR, and its TCRdb copy is limited to in-frame clones, with some not included. The sample shows roughly 200,000 clones, around four fifths of them seen only once. Sequenced: peripheral blood. The source of these receptors is a middle-aged man with active or convalescent COVID-19.

This clone has just one count. The chain uses TRBV4-3 and TRBJ1-5; TRBD1 agrees at 11 bases. The CDR3 covers 17 residues. After removal of 4 bases from V and 2 bases from J, the junction contained 7 bases not matched to a gene. Germline V lookup: CDR1 LGHNA, CDR2 YSLEER. For the CDR3, the DNA is TGCGCCAGCAGCCCAGGGACAGGGGGATTGGGCAATCAGCCCCAGCATTTT. The encoded protein is CASSPGTGGLGNQPQHF.

This clone was picked up a small number of times. This sequence joins TRBV19 and TRBJ1-1; no clear D gene. V lost 4 bases and J 0 bases, leaving 12 bases between the germline ends. Germline CDR1 reads LNHDA; CDR2 reads SQIVND (reference sequence). This CDR3 has 15 residues. This CDR3 is CASSTYKTMNTEAFF. CDR3 in DNA: TGTGCCAGTAGTACATACAAGACAATGAACACTGAAGCTTTCTTT.

The J gene is TRBJ1-2, the V gene TRBV19; TRBD1 matches 8 bases. The ends lost 0 bases at V and 4 bases at J; junction bases unmatched: 4. CDR3 length: 15 residues. Germline CDR1 reads LNHDA; CDR2 reads SQIVND (reference sequence). CDR3 sequence: CASSIDRQGSYGYTF. The CDR3 DNA reads TGTGCCAGTAGTATAGATCGACAGGGGAGCTATGGCTACACCTTC. The variable domain in full, completed from reference TRBV19 and TRBJ1-2, reads DGGITQSPKYLFRKEGQNVTLSCEQNLNHDAMYWYRQDPGQGLRLIYYSQIVNDFQKGDIAEGYSVSREKKESFPLTVTSAQKNPTAFYLCASSIDRQGSYGYTFGSGTRLTVV.

The gene calls are TRBV24-1 and TRBJ2-6; D might be TRBD2 (5 bases). The length of the CDR3 is 16 residues. The V gene lost 4 bases and the J gene lost 0 bases, with 9 bases spanning the gap. CDR1 is KGHDR, CDR2 SFDVKD, per germline. The CDR3 DNA reads TGTGCCACCAGTGACAGCGGTCGCTCTGGGGCCAACGTCCTGACTTTC. Its translation: CATSDSGRSGANVLTF.

The V and J genes are TRBV19 and TRBJ1-5; D is unresolved. The CDR3 runs 17 residues. Trimming stripped 4 bases from V and 0 bases from J, with 16 bases between. The germline V gene encodes CDR1 LNHDA and CDR2 SQIVND (reference sequence). The CDR3 loop is CASSTDGLRNSNQPQHF. The CDR3 DNA sequence: TGTGCCAGTAGTACAGACGGACTAAGGAATAGCAATCAGCCCCAGCATTTT.

The chain couples TRBV11-3 to TRBJ1-2, with D possibly being TRBD1 (6 bases). V gave up 1 base and J gave up 4 bases, with 10 bases separating them. Germline values: CDR1 SGHNT, CDR2 YENEEA. The CDR3 spans 14 residues. For the CDR3, the DNA is TGTGCCAGCAGCTTAGGGCAGGGGATCTATGGCTACACCTTC. It translates to CASSLGQGIYGYTF. Full variable domain (outside the CDR3, taken from reference TRBV11-3 and TRBJ1-2): EAGVVQSPRYKIIEKKQPVAFWCNPISGHNTLYWYLQNLGQGPELLIRYENEEAVDDSQLPKDRFSAERLKGVDSTLKIQPAELGDSAVYLCASSLGQGIYGYTFGSGTRLTVV.

This clone has only one observation. V gene TRBV27 combines with J gene TRBJ1-2, with D possibly being TRBD1 (6 bases). The CDR3 is 15 amino acids. V was trimmed by 7 bases and J by 4 bases, leaving 19 bases between them. Looked up from germline, CDR1 is MNHEY and CDR2 is SMNVEV (reference sequence). The CDR3: CASKLGARSTYGYTF. In DNA, the CDR3 is TGTGCCAGCAAATTGGGGGCGCGTTCTACCTATGGCTACACCTTC.

Details on this clone: A junction boundary mismatches the germline segment, possibly from a read error. The chain couples TRBV25-1 to TRBJ2-5, with TRBD1 matching over 7 bases. The CDR3 consists of 14 residues. Looked up from germline, CDR1 is MGHDK and CDR2 is SYGVNS. CDR3 amino acids: CASGDWDSQETQYF. In DNA, the CDR3 is TGTGCCAGCGGTGATTGGGACAGCCAAGAGACCCAGTACTTC.

The chain has TRBV2 and TRBJ2-1; 13 nucleotides agree with TRBD2. Losses at the gene ends were 7 bases for V and 7 bases for J; bases not matched to a gene: 4. The CDR3 length is 14 residues. CDR1 is SNHLY, CDR2 FYNNEI, per germline. This CDR3 reads CASMWTSGRNEQFF. CDR3 in DNA: TGTGCCAGCATGTGGACTAGCGGGAGAAATGAGCAGTTCTTC.

The gene calls are TRBV4-3 and TRBJ1-2; 8 nucleotides align to TRBD1. CDR3 length: 16 residues. CDR1 is LGHNA, CDR2 YSLEER, per germline. The trim removed 5 bases at V and 2 bases at J, leaving 10 bases unmatched. The CDR3: CASSREPGTGNYGYTF. CDR3 sequence (DNA): TGCGCCAGCAGCAGGGAACCGGGGACAGGCAACTATGGCTACACCTTC.

This clone was observed a few times. This chain connects TRBV2 to TRBJ1-4; 7 bases match TRBD1. Per germline, CDR1 SNHLY and CDR2 FYNNEI. The V and J ends lost 6 bases and 5 bases, in that order; junction bases with no gene match: 9. CDR3 length: 15 amino acids. CDR3 amino acids: CASSGQGQTNEKLFF. The CDR3 nucleotides read TGTGCCAGCAGCGGCCAGGGACAGACAAATGAAAAACTGTTTTTT.

The V and J genes are TRBV7-9 and TRBJ1-2; 8 positions match TRBD1. V shed 5 bases and J 1 base; nucleotides not matched to a gene: 6. CDR3 length: 15 amino acids. Germline lookup yields CDR1 SEHNR and CDR2 FQNEAQ (reference sequence). CDR3 in amino acids: CASSIQGAGNYGYTF. The CDR3, as DNA: TGTGCCAGCAGCATCCAGGGGGCTGGTAACTATGGCTACACCTTC.

The V and J genes are TRBV30 and TRBJ1-2; TRBD1 matches 7 bases. This CDR3 spans 13 amino acids. Germline CDR1 is GTSNPN and CDR2 is SVGIG (reference sequence). J lost 1 base, V lost 3 bases, and 2 bases had no gene match. The CDR3 sequence is CAWSRDSNYGYTF. CDR3 bases: TGTGCCTGGAGCCGGGACAGTAACTATGGCTACACCTTC.

The V gene is TRBV5-1, the J gene TRBJ2-4; D might be TRBD2 (5 bases). V was pared by 0 bases and J by 1 base, with 11 bases between. The CDR3 runs 16 residues. Germline V gene lookup returns CDR1 SGHRS and CDR2 YFSETQ. The CDR3 DNA follows: TGCGCCAGCAGCTTGGCCGCTGCGGGTGCCAAAAACATTCAGTACTTC. It specifies CASSLAAAGAKNIQYF.

The chain carries TRBV18 and TRBJ2-2; a weak D match, TRBD2 (6 bases). CDR1 is KGHSH and CDR2 is LQKENI in the germline V gene. The ends were cut back, 0 bases at V and 7 bases at J, with 12 bases in the middle. This CDR3 spans 15 amino acids. CDR3 sequence: CASSPPGLADGELFF. CDR3 nucleotide sequence: TGTGCCAGCTCACCACCGGGGTTAGCGGACGGGGAGCTGTTTTTT.

Here the CDR3 DNA reads TGTGCCAGCAGTTCCGGGTGGCAGCAACCTTACGAGCAGTACTTC. This encodes CASSSGWQQPYEQYF. The genes are TRBV27 and TRBJ2-7; D not certain. V was clipped by 4 bases and J by 4 bases, with 17 bases between them. The CDR3 runs to 15 residues. Germline lookup yields CDR1 MNHEY and CDR2 SMNVEV (reference sequence).

J is TRBJ2-3 and V is TRBV6-1; 9 bases agree with TRBD2. This CDR3 spans 16 amino acids. Germline V lookup: CDR1 MNHNS, CDR2 SASEGT. The J segment lost 5 bases and the V segment lost 2 bases, leaving 8 bases of the junction unmatched. As DNA, the CDR3 is TGTGCCAGCAGTGAATATGGCGGGGGGGCCTTAGATACGCAGTATTTT. Translated, it gives CASSEYGGGALDTQYF.

The chain joins TRBV2 to TRBJ2-7; D is possibly TRBD2 (6 bases). Trimming took 7 bases from V and 4 from J, leaving 14 bases between them. Germline CDR1 is SNHLY and CDR2 is FYNNEI. The CDR3 loop spans 13 amino acids. CDR3 DNA: TGTGCCAGCATGTACCGGGAGAGGTACGAGCAGTACTTC. It specifies CASMYRERYEQYF.

The chain is built from TRBV7-3 and TRBJ1-1; D unclear. V was shortened by 2 bases and J by 0 bases, with 4 bases between the two germline ends. Germline lookup yields CDR1 SGHTA and CDR2 FQGTGA. The CDR3 loop spans 13 amino acids. As DNA, the CDR3 is TGTGCCAGCAGCTTAGAGGTGAACACTGAAGCTTTCTTT. Protein product: CASSLEVNTEAFF.

As regards this clone: Other DNA variants within this sample encode the same CDR3. This chain connects TRBV4-1 to TRBJ1-4, with 10 bases identical to TRBD1. V lost 1 base and J lost 6; bases outside the gene matches: 8. CDR1 and CDR2 (germline): MGHRA, YSYEKL. This CDR3 has 17 residues. CDR3 DNA sequence: TGCGCCAGCAGCCAAGTCGGGACAGGGGTGGAGGATGAAAAACTGTTTTTT. It codes for CASSQVGTGVEDEKLFF.

The chain joins TRBV19 to TRBJ1-2; possibly TRBD1 for D (6 bases). Germline V lookup: CDR1 LNHDA, CDR2 SQIVND (reference sequence). Trimming removed 6 bases at V and 2 bases at J, with 16 bases between. The CDR3 length is 15 residues. The CDR3 sequence is CASRDPGHLNYGYTF. In nucleotides, the CDR3 is TGTGCCAGTAGAGATCCGGGACACTTAAACTATGGCTACACCTTC.

CDR3 in DNA: TGTGCCAGTAGTATGCGCGAGTTTAATGAAAAACTGTTTTTT. Translation: CASSMREFNEKLFF. V gene TRBV19 combines with J gene TRBJ1-4, with unresolved D. Germline lookup yields CDR1 LNHDA and CDR2 SQIVND (reference sequence). This CDR3 has 14 amino acids. Trimming cost V 3 bases and J 4 bases, with 9 bases left between them.

The genes are TRBV5-1 and TRBJ1-5; 11 bases line up with TRBD1. The CDR3 covers 15 residues. CDR1 and CDR2 from the germline V gene are SGHRS and YFSETQ. The trim removed 4 bases at V and 6 bases at J, leaving 6 bases unmatched. This CDR3 is CASSPGQGDVQPQHF. The CDR3 DNA follows: TGCGCCAGCAGCCCGGGACAGGGGGACGTTCAGCCCCAGCATTTT.

CDR3 sequence (DNA): TGTGCCACCAGCAGAGATTGGGGAGGTCCCAATGAGCAGTTCTTC. Residues: CATSRDWGGPNEQFF. The chain is built from TRBV15 and TRBJ2-1; a weak D match, TRBD2 (6 bases). Trimming cost V 0 bases and J 6 bases, with 12 bases left between them. The length of the CDR3 is 15 residues. Germline CDR1 and CDR2: LNHNV and YYDKDF (reference sequence).

The rearrangement joins TRBV5-6 to TRBJ1-1; unclear D gene. The CDR3 loop spans 13 amino acids. Germline V gene data show CDR1 as SGHDT and CDR2 as YYEEEE. Trimming left V 4 bases short and J 3 bases short, with 10 bases between. The CDR3 reads CASSTLGYTEAFF. CDR3 bases: TGTGCCAGCAGCACACTAGGGTACACTGAAGCTTTCTTT.

This rearrangement joins TRBV29-1 to TRBJ2-3, with D possibly TRBD2 on 5 matching bases. Trimming removed 0 bases at V and 3 bases at J, with 7 bases between. The CDR3 has 13 residues. CDR1 and CDR2 from the germline V gene are SQVTM and ANQGSEA. CDR3 bases: TGCAGCGTTGAAGATCCGGGGACAGATACGCAGTATTTT. It codes for CSVEDPGTDTQYF.

DNA for the CDR3: TGTGCCAGCTCTCCCCAACAGGGAGGGGATGGCTACACCTTC. Translated: CASSPQQGGDGYTF. The chain links TRBV18 to TRBJ1-2, with D perhaps matching TRBD1 (6 bases). The length of the CDR3 is 14 residues. V gave up 6 bases and J gave up 6 bases, with 17 bases separating them. CDR1 and CDR2 (germline): KGHSH, LQKENI. Variable domain in full (rest from reference TRBV18 and TRBJ1-2): NAGVMQNPRHLVRRRGQEARLRCSPMKGHSHVYWYRQLPEEGLKFMVYLQKENIIDESGMPKERFSAEFPKEGPSILRIQQVVRGDSAAYFCASSPQQGGDGYTFGSGTRLTVV.

The chain carries TRBV9 and TRBJ2-7; a weak D match, TRBD1 (5 bases). CDR3 length equals 14 residues. From germline, CDR1 is SGDLS and CDR2 YYNGEE. V lost 6 bases, J lost 0 bases, and 13 bases lay in between. CDR3 in amino acids: CASTLGAGSYEQYF. The CDR3 nucleotides read TGTGCCAGCACTTTAGGGGCTGGCTCCTACGAGCAGTACTTC. Together with reference TRBV9 and TRBJ2-7, the CDR3 gives the full variable domain: DSGVTQTPKHLITATGQRVTLRCSPRSGDLSVYWYQQSLDQGLQFLIQYYNGEERAKGNILERFSAQQFPDLHSELNLSSLELGDSALYFCASTLGAGSYEQYFGPGTRLTVT.

The chain links TRBV4-3 to TRBJ1-1; weak D call: TRBD1 (5 bases). Trimming took 0 bases from V and 1 from J, leaving 12 bases between them. Germline V gene lookup returns CDR1 LGHNA and CDR2 YSLEER. The CDR3 extends over 16 amino acids. CDR3 amino acids: CASSQDPAGRNTEAFF. The DNA for the CDR3 is TGCGCCAGCAGCCAAGATCCGGCAGGGCGGAACACTGAAGCTTTCTTT.

This clone was detected ten times or more. The rearrangement uses TRBV6-5 and TRBJ2-5; 8 nucleotides line up with TRBD1. The CDR3 is made up of 14 amino acids. Germline-derived CDR1 and CDR2 are MNHEY and SVGAGI. Trimming removed 6 bases from V and 5 bases from J; junction bases left unmatched: 8. CDR3 sequence: CASSGRGPGETQYF. In DNA, the CDR3 is TGTGCCAGCAGCGGCAGGGGGCCGGGGGAGACCCAGTACTTC.